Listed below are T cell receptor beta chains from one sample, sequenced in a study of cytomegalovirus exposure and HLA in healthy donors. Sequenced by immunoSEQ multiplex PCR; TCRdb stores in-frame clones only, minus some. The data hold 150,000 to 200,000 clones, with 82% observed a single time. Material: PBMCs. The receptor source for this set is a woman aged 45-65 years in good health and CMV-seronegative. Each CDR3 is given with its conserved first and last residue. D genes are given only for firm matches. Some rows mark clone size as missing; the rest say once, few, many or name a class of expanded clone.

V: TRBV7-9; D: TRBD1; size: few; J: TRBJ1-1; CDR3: CASSLAVGGGKTEAFF; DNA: TGTGCCAGCAGCTTAGCCGTCGGAGGGGGCAAGACTGAAGCTTTCTTT
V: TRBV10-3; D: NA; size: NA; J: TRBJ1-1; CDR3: CAISQDFEAFF; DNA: TGTGCCATCAGCCAAGACTTTGAAGCTTTCTTT
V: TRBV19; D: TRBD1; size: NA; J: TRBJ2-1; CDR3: CASRQGAGNEQFF; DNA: TGTGCCAGTCGACAGGGGGCCGGGAATGAGCAGTTCTTC
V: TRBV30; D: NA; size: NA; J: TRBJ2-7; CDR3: CASGDPLYEQYF; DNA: TGTGCCTCAGGGGACCCCCTCTACGAGCAGTACTTC
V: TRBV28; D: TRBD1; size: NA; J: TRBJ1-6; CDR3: CASRKQGQGNSPLHF; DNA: TGTGCCAGCAGAAAACAAGGACAGGGGAATTCACCCCTCCACTTT
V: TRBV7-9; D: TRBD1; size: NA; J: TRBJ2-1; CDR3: CASSPGQGRDEQFF; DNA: TGTGCCAGCAGCCCGGGACAGGGGAGGGATGAGCAGTTCTTC
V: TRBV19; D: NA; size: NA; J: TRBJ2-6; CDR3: CASSIGDTGANVLTF; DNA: TGTGCCAGTAGTATTGGCGACACTGGGGCCAACGTCCTGACTTTC
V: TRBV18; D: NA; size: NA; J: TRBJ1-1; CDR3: CASSPNMPGGTEAFF; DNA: TGTGCCAGCTCACCAAATATGCCGGGTGGGACTGAAGCTTTCTTT
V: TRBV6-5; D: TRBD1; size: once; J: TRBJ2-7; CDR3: CASSRYTGEGYEQYF; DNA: TGTGCCAGCAGCCGCTACACAGGGGAAGGCTACGAGCAGTACTTC
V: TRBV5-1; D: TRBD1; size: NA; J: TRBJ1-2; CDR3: CASSQSGTGVGYTF; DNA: TGCGCCAGCAGCCAATCCGGGACAGGGGTTGGCTACACCTTC
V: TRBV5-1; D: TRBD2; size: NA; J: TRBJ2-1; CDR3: CASSFLAGGNNEQFF; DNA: TGCGCCAGCAGCTTCCTAGCGGGAGGTAACAATGAGCAGTTCTTC
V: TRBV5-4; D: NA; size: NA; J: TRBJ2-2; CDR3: CASSSGEKSGELFF; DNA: TGTGCCAGTAGCTCGGGAGAGAAGTCCGGGGAGCTGTTTTTT
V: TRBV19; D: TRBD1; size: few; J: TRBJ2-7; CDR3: CASSAGQGSYEQYF; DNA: TGTGCCAGTAGTGCGGGACAGGGATCCTACGAGCAGTACTTC
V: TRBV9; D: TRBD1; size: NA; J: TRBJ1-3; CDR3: CASSTQTGGGNTIYF; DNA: TGTGCCAGCAGCACCCAGACAGGGGGAGGAAACACCATATATTTT
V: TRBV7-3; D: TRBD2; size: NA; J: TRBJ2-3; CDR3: CASSGGSGTTDTQYF; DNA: TGTGCCAGCAGCGGCGGGAGCGGGACCACAGATACGCAGTATTTT
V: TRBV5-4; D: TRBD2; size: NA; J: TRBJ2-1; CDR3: CASSSTSGGDNEQFF; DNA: TGTGCCAGCAGCTCGACTAGCGGGGGGGACAATGAGCAGTTCTTC